This T cell receptor beta chain appears in the sequencing data of a study of blood T cells in healthy people across ages. Alongside a J-beta primer mix, a sample-barcoded 5' primer served in a second PCR lasting about 6 to 12 cycles. A template-switch adaptor containing 12 random nucleotides labeled each cDNA molecule. TCRdb called the 5' RACE reads again in MiXCR, with one record for every CDR3 protein. The sample records more than 650,000 distinct CDR3 sequences, 50% to 65% being singletons. Study results and caveats: Leaving the PBMCs unsorted stopped any conclusive comparison of naive versus antigen-experienced cells.

The CDR3 extends over 16 amino acids. Trimming removed 1 base at V and 0 bases at J, with 10 bases between. CDR1 and CDR2 from the germline V gene are LGHNA and YNFKEQ. This clonotype came up a few times. The antigen is unknown. Sample: blood. The source is a man older than 75 in good health. The chain recombines TRBV4-2 with TRBJ2-4, with D possibly TRBD2 on 5 matching bases. CDR3 bases: TGTGCCAGCAGCCAAGGTCCAGGAGGAGCCAAAAACATTCAGTACTTC. It encodes CASSQGPGGAKNIQYF.